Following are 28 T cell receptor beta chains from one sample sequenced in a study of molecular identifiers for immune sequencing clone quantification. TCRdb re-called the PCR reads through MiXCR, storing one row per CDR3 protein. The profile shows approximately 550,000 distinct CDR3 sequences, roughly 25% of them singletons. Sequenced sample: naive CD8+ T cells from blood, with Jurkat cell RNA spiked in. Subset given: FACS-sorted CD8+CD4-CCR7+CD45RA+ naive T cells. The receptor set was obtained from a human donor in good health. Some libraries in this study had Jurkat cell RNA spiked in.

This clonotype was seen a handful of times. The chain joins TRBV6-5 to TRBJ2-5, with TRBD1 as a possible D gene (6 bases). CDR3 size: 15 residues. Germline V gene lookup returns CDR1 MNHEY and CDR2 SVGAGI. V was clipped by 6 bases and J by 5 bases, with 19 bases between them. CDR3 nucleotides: TGTGCCAGCAGCATATGGACAGCGAGTAGGGAGACCCAGTACTTC. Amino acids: CASSIWTASRETQYF.

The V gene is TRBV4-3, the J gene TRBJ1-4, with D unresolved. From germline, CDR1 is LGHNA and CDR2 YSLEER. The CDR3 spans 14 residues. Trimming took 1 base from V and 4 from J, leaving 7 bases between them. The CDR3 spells CASSQGGINEKLFF. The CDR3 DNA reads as TGCGCCAGCAGCCAAGGCGGGATTAATGAAAAACTGTTTTTT.

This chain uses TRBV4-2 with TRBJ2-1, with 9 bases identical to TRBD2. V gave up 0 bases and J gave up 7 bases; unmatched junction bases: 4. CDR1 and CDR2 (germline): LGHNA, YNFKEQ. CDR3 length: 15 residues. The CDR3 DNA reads TGTGCCAGCAGCCAAGAGGGCGGGAGGGGAAATGAGCAGTTCTTC. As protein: CASSQEGGRGNEQFF.

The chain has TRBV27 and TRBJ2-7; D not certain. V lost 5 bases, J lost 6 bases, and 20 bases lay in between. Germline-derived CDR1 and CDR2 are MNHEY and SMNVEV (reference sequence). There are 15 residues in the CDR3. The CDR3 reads CASSTLKQTFFEQYF. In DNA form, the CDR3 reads TGTGCCAGCAGTACCTTGAAACAGACCTTTTTCGAGCAGTACTTC.

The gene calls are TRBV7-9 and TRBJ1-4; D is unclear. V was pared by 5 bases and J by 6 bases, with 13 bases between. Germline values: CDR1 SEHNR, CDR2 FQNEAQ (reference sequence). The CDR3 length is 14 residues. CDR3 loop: CASSMKERDEKLFF. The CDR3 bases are TGTGCCAGCAGCATGAAAGAGCGTGATGAAAAACTGTTTTTT.

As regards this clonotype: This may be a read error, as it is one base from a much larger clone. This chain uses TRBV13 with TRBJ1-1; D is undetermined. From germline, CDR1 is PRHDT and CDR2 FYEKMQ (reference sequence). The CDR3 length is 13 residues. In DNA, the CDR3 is TGTGCCAGCAGCTTTACTTCAAACACTGAAGTTTTCTTT. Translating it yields CASSFTSNTEVFF.

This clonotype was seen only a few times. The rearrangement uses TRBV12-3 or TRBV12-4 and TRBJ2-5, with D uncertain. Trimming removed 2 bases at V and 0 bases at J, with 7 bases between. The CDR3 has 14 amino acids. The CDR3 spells CASSLMEYQETQYF. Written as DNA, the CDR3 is TGTGCCAGCAGTTTAATGGAGTACCAAGAGACCCAGTACTTC.

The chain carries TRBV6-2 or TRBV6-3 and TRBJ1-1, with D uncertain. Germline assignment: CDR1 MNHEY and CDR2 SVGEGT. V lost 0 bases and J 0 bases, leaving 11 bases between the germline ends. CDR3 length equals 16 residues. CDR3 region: CASSYSRGNMNTEAFF. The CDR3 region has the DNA TGTGCCAGCAGTTACTCCCGGGGAAATATGAACACTGAAGCTTTCTTT.

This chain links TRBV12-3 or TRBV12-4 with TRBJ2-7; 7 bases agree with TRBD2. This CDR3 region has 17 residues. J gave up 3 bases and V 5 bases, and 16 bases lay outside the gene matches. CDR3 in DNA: TGTGCCAGCAGTGGGGGAGGGATTGCGAGGGGAATCTACGAGCAGTACTTC. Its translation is CASSGGGIARGIYEQYF.

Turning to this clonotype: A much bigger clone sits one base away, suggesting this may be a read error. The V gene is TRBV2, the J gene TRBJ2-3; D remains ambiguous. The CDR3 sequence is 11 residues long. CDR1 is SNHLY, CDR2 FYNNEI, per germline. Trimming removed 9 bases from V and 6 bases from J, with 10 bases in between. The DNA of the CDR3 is TGTGCCAGTCCGGACGGGGATACGCAGTATTTT. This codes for CASPDGDTQYF.

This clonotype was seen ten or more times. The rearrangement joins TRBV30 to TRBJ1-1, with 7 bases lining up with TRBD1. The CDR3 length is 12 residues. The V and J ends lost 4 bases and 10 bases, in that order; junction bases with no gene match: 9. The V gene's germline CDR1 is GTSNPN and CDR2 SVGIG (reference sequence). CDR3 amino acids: CAWTQGGGGAFF. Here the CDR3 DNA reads TGTGCCTGGACTCAGGGGGGCGGCGGAGCTTTCTTT. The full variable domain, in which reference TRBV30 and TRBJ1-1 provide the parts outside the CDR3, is SQTIHQWPATLVQPVGSPLSLECTVEGTSNPNLYWYRQAAGRGLQLLFYSVGIGQISSEVPQNLSASRPQDRQFILSSKKLLLSDSGFYLCAWTQGGGGAFFGQGTRLTVV.

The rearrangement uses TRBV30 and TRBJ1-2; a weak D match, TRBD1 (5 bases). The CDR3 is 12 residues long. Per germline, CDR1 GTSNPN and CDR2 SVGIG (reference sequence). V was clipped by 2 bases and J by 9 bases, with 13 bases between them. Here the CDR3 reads CAWSPGGYSYTF. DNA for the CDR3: TGTGCCTGGAGTCCGGGGGGGTATAGCTACACCTTC.

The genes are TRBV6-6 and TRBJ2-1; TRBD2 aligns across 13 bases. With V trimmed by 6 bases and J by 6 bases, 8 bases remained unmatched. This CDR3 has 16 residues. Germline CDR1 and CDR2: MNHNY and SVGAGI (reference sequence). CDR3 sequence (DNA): TGTGCCAGCAGCCCCGGACTAGCGGGAGCCTTCAATGAGCAGTTCTTC. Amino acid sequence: CASSPGLAGAFNEQFF.

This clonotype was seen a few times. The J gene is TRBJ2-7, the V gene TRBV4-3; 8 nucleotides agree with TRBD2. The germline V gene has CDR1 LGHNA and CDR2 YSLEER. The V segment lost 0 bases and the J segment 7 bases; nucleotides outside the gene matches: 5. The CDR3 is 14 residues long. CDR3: CASSQDWAGGEQYF. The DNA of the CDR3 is TGCGCCAGCAGCCAAGACTGGGCGGGAGGAGAGCAGTACTTC.

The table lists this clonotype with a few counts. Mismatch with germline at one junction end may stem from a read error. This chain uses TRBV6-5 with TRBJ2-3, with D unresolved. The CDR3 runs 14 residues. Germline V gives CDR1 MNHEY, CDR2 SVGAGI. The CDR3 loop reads CAGSYSRDTDTQYF. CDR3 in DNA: TGTGCCGGCAGTTACTCAAGGGATACAGATACGCAGTATTTT.

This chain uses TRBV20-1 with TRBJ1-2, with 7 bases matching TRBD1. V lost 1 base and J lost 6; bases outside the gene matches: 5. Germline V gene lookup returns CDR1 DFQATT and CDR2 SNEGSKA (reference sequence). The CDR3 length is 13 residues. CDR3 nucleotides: TGCAGTGCTAGAGCCGGGACAGCCGATGGCTACACCTTC. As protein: CSARAGTADGYTF.

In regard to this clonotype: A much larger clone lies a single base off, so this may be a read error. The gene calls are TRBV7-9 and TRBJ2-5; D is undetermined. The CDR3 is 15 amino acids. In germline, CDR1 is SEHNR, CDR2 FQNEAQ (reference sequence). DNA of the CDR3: TGTGCCAGCAGCTTAAGAGTAGGCAGCCAAGAGGCCCAGTACTTC. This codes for CASSLRVGSQEAQYF. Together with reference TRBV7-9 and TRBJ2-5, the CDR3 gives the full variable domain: DTGVSQNPRHKITKRGQNVTFRCDPISEHNRLYWYRQTLGQGPEFLTYFQNEAQLEKSRLLSDRFSAERPKGSFSTLEIQRTEQGDSAMYLCASSLRVGSQEAQYFGPGTRLLVL.

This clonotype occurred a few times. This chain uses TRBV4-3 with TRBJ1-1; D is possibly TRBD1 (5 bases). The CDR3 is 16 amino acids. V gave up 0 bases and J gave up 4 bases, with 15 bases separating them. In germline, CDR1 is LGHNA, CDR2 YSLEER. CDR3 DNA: TGCGCCAGCAGCCAAGAAGGTGAGGGGCCGTTCACTGAAGCTTTCTTT. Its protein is CASSQEGEGPFTEAFF.

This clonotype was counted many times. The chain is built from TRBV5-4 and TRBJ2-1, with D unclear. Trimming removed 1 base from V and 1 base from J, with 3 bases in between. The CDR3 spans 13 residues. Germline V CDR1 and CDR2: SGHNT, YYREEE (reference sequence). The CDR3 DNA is TGTGCCAGCAGCTTGTATTCCTACAATGAGCAGTTCTTC. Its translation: CASSLYSYNEQFF.

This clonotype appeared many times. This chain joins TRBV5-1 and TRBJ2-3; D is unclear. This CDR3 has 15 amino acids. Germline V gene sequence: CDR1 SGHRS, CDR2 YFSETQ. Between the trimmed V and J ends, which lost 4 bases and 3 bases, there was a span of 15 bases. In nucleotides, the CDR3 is TGCGCCAGCAGCCCCTTTTCAGCGTTGACAGATACGCAGTATTTT. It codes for CASSPFSALTDTQYF.

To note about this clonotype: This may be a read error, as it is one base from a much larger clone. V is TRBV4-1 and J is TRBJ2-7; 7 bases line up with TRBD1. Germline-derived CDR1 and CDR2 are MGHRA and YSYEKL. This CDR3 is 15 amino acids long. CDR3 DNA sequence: TGCGCCCGCAGCCAAGATTCGACAGGGCTATACGAGCAGTACTTC. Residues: CARSQDSTGLYEQYF.

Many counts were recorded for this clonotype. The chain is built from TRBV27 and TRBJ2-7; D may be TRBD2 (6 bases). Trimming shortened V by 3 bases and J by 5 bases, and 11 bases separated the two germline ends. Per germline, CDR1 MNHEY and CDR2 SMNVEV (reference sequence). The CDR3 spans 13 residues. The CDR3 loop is CASSLGGVDEQYF. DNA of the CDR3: TGTGCCAGCAGTTTGGGCGGGGTGGACGAGCAGTACTTC.

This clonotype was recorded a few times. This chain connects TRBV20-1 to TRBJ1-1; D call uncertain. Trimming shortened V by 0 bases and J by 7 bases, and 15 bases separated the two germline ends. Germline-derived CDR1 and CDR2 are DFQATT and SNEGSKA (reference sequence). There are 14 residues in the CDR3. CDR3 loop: CSARDHHLLNEAFF. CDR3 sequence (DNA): TGCAGTGCTAGAGATCACCATCTCTTAAATGAAGCTTTCTTT.

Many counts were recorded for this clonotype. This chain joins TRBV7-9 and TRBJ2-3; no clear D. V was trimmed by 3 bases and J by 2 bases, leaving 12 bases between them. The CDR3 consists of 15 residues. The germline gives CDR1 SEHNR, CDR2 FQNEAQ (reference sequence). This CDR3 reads CASSFGDTYTDTQYF. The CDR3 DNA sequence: TGTGCCAGCAGCTTCGGCGACACCTACACAGATACGCAGTATTTT.

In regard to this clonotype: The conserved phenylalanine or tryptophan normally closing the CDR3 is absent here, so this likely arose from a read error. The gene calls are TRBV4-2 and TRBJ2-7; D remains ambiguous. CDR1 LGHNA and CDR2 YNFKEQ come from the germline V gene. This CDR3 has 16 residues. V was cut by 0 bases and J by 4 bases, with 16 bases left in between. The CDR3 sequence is CASSQDARGKKYEQYI. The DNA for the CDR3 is TGTGCCAGCAGCCAAGATGCTCGAGGCAAGAAATACGAGCAGTACATC.

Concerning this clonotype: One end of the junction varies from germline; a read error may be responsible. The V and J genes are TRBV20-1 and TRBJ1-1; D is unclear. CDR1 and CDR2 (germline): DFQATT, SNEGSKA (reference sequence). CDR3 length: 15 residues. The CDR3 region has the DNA TGCAGTGCTAGAGAAGGGAGGCACCTGAACTCTGAAGCTTTCTTT. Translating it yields CSAREGRHLNSEAFF.

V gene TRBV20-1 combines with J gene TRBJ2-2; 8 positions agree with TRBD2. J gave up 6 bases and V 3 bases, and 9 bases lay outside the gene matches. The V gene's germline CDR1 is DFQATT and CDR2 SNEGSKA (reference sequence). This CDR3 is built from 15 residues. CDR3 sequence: CSARSLAVNAGELFF. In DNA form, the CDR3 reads TGCAGTGCTAGGTCACTAGCGGTAAACGCCGGGGAGCTGTTTTTT.

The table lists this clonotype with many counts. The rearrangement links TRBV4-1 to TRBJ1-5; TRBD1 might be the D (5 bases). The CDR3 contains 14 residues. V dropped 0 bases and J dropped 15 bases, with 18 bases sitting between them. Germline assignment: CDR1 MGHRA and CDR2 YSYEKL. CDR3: CASSQDPGDLSLHF. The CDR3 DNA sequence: TGCGCCAGCAGCCAAGATCCCGGGGACCTGTCCTTGCATTTT.